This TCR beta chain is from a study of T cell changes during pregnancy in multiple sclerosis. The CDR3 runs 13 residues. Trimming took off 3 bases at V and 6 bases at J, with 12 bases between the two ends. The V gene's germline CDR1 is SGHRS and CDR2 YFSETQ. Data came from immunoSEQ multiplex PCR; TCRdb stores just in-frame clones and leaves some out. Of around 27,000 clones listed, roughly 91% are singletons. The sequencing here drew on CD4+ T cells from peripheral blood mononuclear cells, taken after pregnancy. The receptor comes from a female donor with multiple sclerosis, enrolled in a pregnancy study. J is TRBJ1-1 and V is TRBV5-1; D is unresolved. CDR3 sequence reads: CASSSPQWPEAFF. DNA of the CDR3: TGCGCCAGCAGCTCCCCCCAGTGGCCTGAAGCTTTCTTT.